This T cell receptor (beta chain) comes out of a study of shared clonotypes between healthy human individuals. Deep-level assay runs were performed. As processed by the authors: Owing to the provision of junction-only sequences devoid of quality scores by immunoSEQ, filtering differed. The method was immunoSEQ multiplex PCR; TCRdb's version includes in-frame clones alone and lacks a portion of them. The V and J calls and the clone size are those of that table, but D and trimming were determined from the DNA. This table has approximately 2.3 million clones, 93% appearing once. The V and J ends lost 4 bases and 0 bases respectively, with 16 bases between them. The CDR3 runs 17 residues. Germline CDR1 and CDR2: ENHRY and SYGVKD.

The specimen sequenced was naive CD4+ T cells from PBMCs. The subset was: CD45RA+ positively selected. V usage is TRBV10-3 and J usage is TRBJ2-1; TRBD2 might be the D (5 bases). The TCR comes from a man aged 18 to 29 in good health. Some clones in this sample may be carry-over from other donors' samples. CDR3 amino acids: CAISGRIERSSYNEQFF. The DNA of the CDR3 is TGTGCCATCAGTGGAAGGATTGAGCGGAGCTCCTACAATGAGCAGTTCTTC.